Listed here are 21 T cell receptor beta chains from one sample, sequenced in a study of blood T cells in healthy people across ages (dated by TCRdb to between 2015 and 2016). The protocol used for the library was 5' RACE. TCRdb lists the instrument as Illumina HiSeq 2500. The second PCR ran for about 6 to 12 cycles and used a J-beta primer mix along with a sample-barcoded 5' primer. TCRdb's own reprocessing of the public reads used fastp at Q25 and MiXCR and kept productive beta chains. Rows with one shared CDR3 protein collapse into an entry with the most common genes and DNA. The sample contains 720,000 or so distinct CDR3 sequences, around 38% of them found a single time. The ten top clones hold around 30% of the sample. The specimen sequenced was blood. These receptors originate from a man at least 80 years old in good health.

Many counts were recorded for this clonotype. The rearrangement joins TRBV12-3 or TRBV12-4 to TRBJ1-1, with D maybe TRBD1 (6 bases). This CDR3 has 12 amino acids. V was clipped by 5 bases and J by 7 bases, with 11 bases between them. The CDR3 region is CASSTGQFEAFF. CDR3 sequence (DNA): TGTGCCAGCAGTACCGGACAGTTTGAAGCTTTCTTT.

This clonotype was counted ten times or more. The chain combines TRBV6-6 with TRBJ2-5; tentatively, D is TRBD1 (6 bases). V was trimmed by 6 bases and J by 4 bases, leaving 15 bases between them. The CDR3 consists of 14 residues. Germline lookup yields CDR1 MNHNY and CDR2 SVGAGI (reference sequence). CDR3: CASSYRDRVETQYF. Here the CDR3 DNA reads TGTGCCAGCAGCTACAGGGATAGAGTAGAGACCCAGTACTTC.

V usage is TRBV20-1 and J usage is TRBJ2-7, with D perhaps TRBD1 (5 bases). The CDR3 loop spans 13 amino acids. V lost 0 bases to trimming and J lost 3 bases, with 9 bases between them. Per germline, CDR1 DFQATT and CDR2 SNEGSKA (reference sequence). The CDR3 is CSAREQTDYEQYF. CDR3 in DNA: TGCAGTGCTAGAGAGCAGACAGACTACGAGCAGTACTTC.

The chain couples TRBV27 to TRBJ2-3, with D perhaps matching TRBD1 or TRBD2 (5 bases each). The CDR3 consists of 16 residues. Trimming cost V 5 bases and J 4 bases, with 19 bases left between them. Germline CDR1 is MNHEY and CDR2 is SMNVEV (reference sequence). In DNA, the CDR3 is TGTGCCAGCAGTGCCGGACCGGGACCCTTTCCAGATACGCAGTATTTT. Translating it yields CASSAGPGPFPDTQYF.

The gene calls are TRBV4-3 and TRBJ2-2; D is undetermined. The V and J ends lost 4 bases and 0 bases respectively, with 24 bases between them. In germline, CDR1 is LGHNA, CDR2 YSLEER. The CDR3 runs 20 residues. CDR3 protein: CASSREPTGSQGPNTGELFF. Written as DNA, the CDR3 is TGCGCCAGCAGCCGAGAACCCACCGGGTCACAAGGCCCGAACACCGGGGAGCTGTTTTTT.

This clonotype was observed many times. The chain carries TRBV12-3 or TRBV12-4 and TRBJ2-7; D is uncertain. The CDR3 length is 12 residues. V lost 6 bases to trimming and J lost 3 bases, with 9 bases between them. The CDR3 region has the DNA TGTGCCAGCAGCGAAACATACTACGAGCAGTACTTC. Encoded protein: CASSETYYEQYF.

The chain couples TRBV7-2 to TRBJ2-1; 13 bases agree with TRBD2. Germline loops: CDR1 SGHTA, CDR2 FQGNSA. The length of the CDR3 is 17 residues. With 5 bases clipped from V and 3 bases from J, the junction kept 7 bases outside the gene matches. This chain's CDR3 is CASSQRTSGSGYNEQFF. In DNA, the CDR3 is TGTGCCAGCAGCCAGCGGACTAGCGGGAGTGGCTACAATGAGCAGTTCTTC.

This clonotype was seen just once. This may be a read error: a much more frequent sequence differs by one nucleotide. The chain combines TRBV3-1 with TRBJ2-5; D might be TRBD2 (5 bases). The CDR3 loop spans 17 amino acids. CDR1 is LGHDT, CDR2 YNNKEL, per germline (reference sequence). Trimming pared 4 bases from V and 1 base from J, leaving 19 bases between. In nucleotides, the CDR3 is TGTGCCAGCAGCCGATCCCACACTAGGAACGGCCAAGAGACCCAGTACTTC. Translating it yields CASSRSHTRNGQETQYF.

This clonotype was detected a few times. The chain uses TRBV28 and TRBJ2-3; 9 nucleotides agree with TRBD2. V trimming: 6 bases; J trimming: 3 bases; junction bases outside the gene matches: 13. Germline V lookup: CDR1 MDHEN, CDR2 SYDVKM. This CDR3 contains 17 residues. The CDR3: CASRGFISGGRTDTQYF. CDR3 DNA sequence: TGTGCCAGCAGGGGATTCATTAGCGGGGGTAGGACAGATACGCAGTATTTT.

The V gene is TRBV28, the J gene TRBJ2-7; 12 positions match TRBD2. The V and J ends lost 3 bases and 0 bases, in that order; junction bases with no gene match: 6. The CDR3 spans 17 residues. Germline V gene data show CDR1 as MDHEN and CDR2 as SYDVKM. For the CDR3, the DNA is TGTGCCAGCAGTTTCGGACTAGCGGGAACCCCCTCCTACGAGCAGTACTTC. Amino acid sequence: CASSFGLAGTPSYEQYF.

V and J are TRBV20-1 and TRBJ1-4; weak D call: TRBD1 (6 bases). Germline values: CDR1 DFQATT, CDR2 SNEGSKA (reference sequence). The CDR3 has 13 residues. The V and J ends lost 6 bases and 5 bases respectively, with 13 bases between them. The CDR3 here is CSADPQGNEKLFF. Here the CDR3 DNA reads TGCAGTGCCGACCCTCAGGGGAATGAAAAACTGTTTTTT.

This chain joins TRBV6-6 and TRBJ1-4, with 7 nucleotides matching TRBD1. This CDR3 comprises 14 residues. The V and J ends lost 4 bases and 7 bases, in that order; junction bases with no gene match: 6. Germline CDR1 and CDR2: MNHNY and SVGAGI (reference sequence). CDR3 sequence (DNA): TGTGCCAGCAGTTCGAGACAGGGAGGTGAAAAACTGTTTTTT. It specifies CASSSRQGGEKLFF.

The table lists this clonotype with many counts. V gene TRBV5-6 combines with J gene TRBJ2-1, with D uncertain. The length of the CDR3 is 11 residues. Germline lookup yields CDR1 SGHDT and CDR2 YYEEEE. Trimming pared 0 bases from V and 10 bases from J, leaving 5 bases between. CDR3 sequence: CASSLGLEQFF. The CDR3 coding sequence is TGTGCCAGCAGCTTGGGGCTCGAGCAGTTCTTC.

The CDR3 loop is CASSFFRDFPSGDQGYTF. CDR3 nucleotides: TGTGCCAGCAGCTTCTTCCGGGACTTTCCATCGGGGGACCAAGGCTACACCTTC. V is TRBV13 and J is TRBJ1-2, with D tentatively TRBD1 (5 bases). The CDR3 totals 18 residues. V lost 3 bases and J 8 bases, leaving 28 bases between the germline ends. Germline-derived CDR1 and CDR2 are PRHDT and FYEKMQ (reference sequence). Drawing the rest from reference TRBV13 and TRBJ1-2, the complete variable domain is AAGVIQSPRHLIKEKRETATLKCYPIPRHDTVYWYQQGPGQDPQFLISFYEKMQSDKGSIPDRFSAQQFSDYHSELNMSSLELGDSALYFCASSFFRDFPSGDQGYTFGSGTRLTVV.

This clonotype occurred a few times. The chain carries TRBV3-1 and TRBJ1-2, with 8 bases fitting TRBD1. The V gene's germline CDR1 is LGHDT and CDR2 YNNKEL (reference sequence). The CDR3 spans 14 residues. The junction had 8 bases not matched to a gene; V was cut back by 5 bases and J by 6 bases. The CDR3 region is CASSSRTGNHGYTF. The CDR3 nucleotides are TGTGCCAGCAGCTCCCGGACAGGGAACCATGGCTACACCTTC. The full variable domain, with the rest looked up from reference TRBV3-1 and TRBJ1-2, is DTAVSQTPKYLVTQMGNDKSIKCEQNLGHDTMYWYKQDSKKFLKIMFSYNNKELIINETVPNRFSPKSPDKAHLNLHINSLELGDSAVYFCASSSRTGNHGYTFGSGTRLTVV.

The chain combines TRBV20-1 with TRBJ1-5, with D perhaps matching TRBD1 (6 bases). CDR1 DFQATT and CDR2 SNEGSKA come from the germline V gene (reference sequence). The germline V and J ends were trimmed by 5 bases and 4 bases, with 12 bases remaining between them. This CDR3 has 13 amino acids. The CDR3 nucleotides are TGCAGTGCTCAGGGGTGGGATAATCAGCCCCAGCATTTT. Translating gives CSAQGWDNQPQHF.

This clonotype was found a few times. This sequence joins TRBV28 and TRBJ2-1; tentatively, D is TRBD2 (6 bases). V lost 3 bases and J lost 6, with 12 bases in between. The CDR3 sequence is 14 residues long. Germline V lookup: CDR1 MDHEN, CDR2 SYDVKM. The CDR3 protein is CASSLEGTFNEQFF. DNA of the CDR3: TGTGCCAGCAGTTTGGAGGGAACTTTCAATGAGCAGTTCTTC.

The chain carries TRBV29-1 and TRBJ1-5; TRBD1 matches 10 bases. CDR3 length: 15 amino acids. After removal of 6 bases from V and 6 bases from J, the junction contained 11 bases not matched to a gene. Germline V lookup: CDR1 SQVTM, CDR2 ANQGSEA. The CDR3 DNA is TGCAGCGTGCCCAGTCCGGGACAGGGGTCTCAGCCCCAGCATTTT. Translating gives CSVPSPGQGSQPQHF.

This clonotype was detected a few times. The rearrangement joins TRBV4-2 to TRBJ1-4, with D possibly TRBD1 on 5 matching bases. Germline V gives CDR1 LGHNA, CDR2 YNFKEQ. V was trimmed by 6 bases and J by 8 bases, leaving 19 bases between them. The length of the CDR3 is 15 residues. In nucleotides, the CDR3 is TGTGCCAGCAGGCCCGGGGCCATTTTGCTGGAAAAACTGTTTTTT. As protein: CASRPGAILLEKLFF.

This clonotype was seen just once. The chain uses TRBV5-6 and TRBJ2-4, with TRBD2 as a possible D gene (6 bases). The tail of the sequence fits TRBJ2-7 better, so the J call may be wrong. This CDR3 contains 16 residues. Germline loops: CDR1 SGHDT, CDR2 YYEEEE. CDR3 region: CASSPLGAREINEQYF. As DNA, the CDR3 is TGTGCCAGCAGCCCTTTAGGGGCCCGGGAGATCAACGAGCAGTACTTC.

The chain has TRBV10-2 and TRBJ2-5; D uncertain. Per the germline V gene, CDR1 is WSHSY and CDR2 is SAAADI. V lost 3 bases and J 2 bases, leaving 10 bases between the germline ends. There are 14 residues in the CDR3. CDR3 amino acids: CASSDPPPQETQYF. The CDR3 DNA sequence: TGCGCCAGCAGTGATCCGCCACCTCAAGAGACCCAGTACTTC.